This T cell receptor (beta chain) was captured in a study of Tregs in tolerant kidney transplant recipients (dated by TCRdb to between 2019 and 2020). With respect to the entire study: The study used TCRbeta sequencing to identify donor-specific regulatory T cells before combined kidney and bone marrow transplantation, then tracked those cells after transplant.

A note on this clone: Its antigen is currently not known. Read data end 3 residues before the CDR3 end; the end is taken from the germline J gene.

In the germline V gene, CDR1 corresponds to LGHNA and CDR2 to YNFKEQ. V loses 3 bases, J loses 3 bases, and the germline ends lie 24 bases apart. The CDR3 numbers 19 residues from cysteine through phenylalanine. The CDR3 was read in part: 48 bases, with the frame set at base 1. Related donors were used in the transplants with nonmyeloablative bone marrow transplantation, and mixed chimerism was transient in the human trials. Thawed PBMCs were FACS-sorted into unstimulated Tregs (CD4+CD25+CD127-), CD4+ non-Tregs (CD4+CD25-), CD4 cells and CD8 cells. Patients were 4 combined kidney and bone marrow transplant recipients from the ITN036ST trial, and only these trial subjects had samples available. Healthy control blood was processed to PBMCs by Ficoll density gradient and cryopreserved, and patient PBMCs were collected before and after transplant. Overall study outcomes, separate from this receptor: Expanding Tregs with activated donor B cells appeared to identify the most biologically relevant and donor-specific TCRbeta repertoire. For some patients the PCR primers changed over time, which made it impossible to compare the samples from those patients at the nucleotide level. The study was constrained by small patient numbers, and validation of the findings is required in larger populations and under other immunosuppression protocols. Biological reproducibility was not directly assessed, although technical replication error appeared to be minimal. Donor-specific Treg expansion exceeded global Treg expansion in tolerant patients, suggesting antigen-driven rather than nonspecific expansion.

For TCRbeta CDR3 sequencing, genomic DNA from the sorted cells was extracted using the QIAGEN DNeasy Blood and Tissue Kit. Through immunoSEQ, high-throughput TCRbeta CDR3 sequencing was done commercially, including PCR amplification with internal controls and bias correction. For the original study's pipeline: Unique productive TCRbeta sequences were defined by CDR3 nucleotide sequence where primers matched, and otherwise by CDR3 amino acid sequence together with Vbeta and Jbeta genes. To correct for sorting error, sequences found in more than one sorted population at a frequency ratio of 2:1 or less were discarded, and the remaining shared sequences were assigned to the population with the higher frequency. Donor-reactive sequences were defined as at least 5-fold expanded in CFSE-low cells versus unstimulated cells, with frequency of at least 0.01% in CFSE-low cells. Jensen-Shannon divergence calculated on the top 100 TCRbeta sequences ranked by frequency was used to measure repertoire divergence. For any sample with multiple sequencing runs, sorting error was corrected in each run separately before the runs were pooled. TCRdb stores this immuneACCESS table with in-frame sequences only. Part of the clones is absent; in the studies checked, under half of the shortfall reflects unresolved V genes, and no reason is known for the rest. For V, J and clone size, that table is used; D and trimming come from the DNA. The table kept for this sample lists tens of thousands of clones. The ten largest make up approximately 1.9% of the sample.

This receptor was taken from a human patient who received a combined kidney and bone marrow transplant. Following a transplant, a fraction of the T cells may be traceable to the graft donor. The source material was CD4+ T cells from blood (PBMCs), sampled 24 months after the transplant. This chain joins TRBV4-2 to TRBJ2-1; no D segment can be confidently identified. CDR3 DNA (partial): TGTGCCAGCAGCCATGTTATGACCCCAACCCATGGCGGCTACAATGAG. This translates into CASSHVMTPTHGGYNE. The whole CDR3 region reads CASSHVMTPTHGGYNEQFF.